This TCR beta chain appears in the sequencing data of a study of blood T cell repertoires in COVID-19 (dated by TCRdb to 2020 to 2022). Some background on the complete study: Samples from collaborators originated in the United States, Italy and Spain and spanned both the acute and convalescent phases of COVID-19. The material from the prospective study consisted of cDNA or gDNA derived from T cells, B-cell-depleted T cells, or PBMCs. Deeply sampled blood TCRbeta repertoires from subjects exposed to, actively infected with, or recovered from COVID-19 were included in the dataset. The repertoires were made available in a free public database intended to serve as a resource for research on the immune response to SARS-CoV-2. Samples were obtained from the ongoing ImmuneRACE study (first 160 participants) and from about 1,300 subjects provided by 6 global collaborators. The sample metadata nearly always contained a de-identified subject ID, COVID-19 status, age in years and sex. HLA class I and class II types, where available, came from metadata supplied by the sample provider rather than from assay-based typing.

The immunoSEQ Assay, a bias-controlled multiplex PCR, was used to amplify TCRbeta CDR3 regions from genomic DNA. In the original analysis: Nucleated cell counts per sample were estimated from amplification of reference gene primers within the assay. Sequence reads were collapsed and filtered to measure the absolute abundance of every unique TCRbeta CDR3 rearrangement. For each sample, productive Simpson clonality was calculated as the square root of Simpson's diversity index over productive rearrangements. The table was pulled from immuneACCESS by TCRdb, which kept in-frame rearrangements only. Such tables lose some clones; where checked, under half of the loss comes from unresolved V genes, and the rest has no known cause. The V and J calls and the clone size are those of that table, but D and trimming were determined from the DNA. This sample has 70,000 to 95,000 clones in its table, and about 83% of those were observed once. Roughly 25% of the sample goes to the ten largest clones.

The germline V gene supplies CDR1 MNHEY and CDR2 SVGAGI. Including cysteine and phenylalanine, the CDR3 has 13 amino acids. Only the CDR3 portion is preserved as DNA: 39 bases, with reading frame beginning at the first base. V lost 5 bases and J lost 0 bases, and the count of bases not matched to a germline gene is 1. Of note for this clone: Its binding antigen is unknown. No base quality information exists; no much larger clone differs at one position.

The investigation overall reported the following: The quantity of clinical and demographic metadata differed by source and by participant and was supplied without curation.

Each collaborating institution followed its own protocols to collect whole blood in K2EDTA tubes. Collaborator samples were shipped for TCRbeta analysis as frozen whole blood, isolated PBMCs, or DNA extracted from either sample type. The sequence derives from a human donor in a cohort sampled during active COVID-19. The receptor chain draws on TRBV6-5 and TRBJ2-7; 7 of the junction bases match TRBD1. The sample was peripheral blood. The DNA sequence is TGTGCCAGCAGTCCAGGGGGCTCCTACGAGCAGTACTTC. Its amino acids are CASSPGGSYEQYF.